This TCR beta chain was recorded in a study of beta chain features in type 1 diabetes. Study details: Over all samples combined, 107,917,701 sorted cells were examined.

The V end was cut by 0 bases, the J end by 0 bases, with 5 bases between. The length of the CDR3 is 14 residues. Germline V lookup: CDR1 SGHDN, CDR2 FVKESK. For this clone: The antigen is not known.

Investigators reverse transcribed all isolated RNA, so they sequenced expressed TCRB transcripts. Data came from immunoSEQ multiplex PCR; TCRdb stores just in-frame clones and leaves some out. Of about 370,000 clones listed, around 16% are singletons. Study observations and caveats: TCRB rearrangement may or may not be influenced by HLA type; here this remained unresolved.

Purity of each sorted population was above 95%. Sequenced: naive CD4+ T cells from blood. The chain combines TRBV14 with TRBJ1-1; no firm D call. This sequence originates from a woman aged 18-35 years in good health. This chain's CDR3 is CASSQDLLNTEAFF. The CDR3 DNA reads TGTGCCAGCAGCCAAGATCTGTTGAACACTGAAGCTTTCTTT.